This T cell receptor beta chain derives from a study of T-cell reconstitution after alpha-beta-depleted transplantation in children. Overall study results and limits: Surviving thymic progenitors and recipient T cells were the source of high TCRbeta diversity at day 60 in some patients. About two months after transplant, alpha-beta T cells reportedly came from several hundred expanded graft clones. By one year post-transplant, T-cell counts and diversity largely arose from T cells that were newly produced.

CDR3 size: 15 residues. Germline-derived CDR1 and CDR2 are SGHAT and FQNNGV. Trimming left V 0 bases short and J 5 bases short, with 13 bases between. This clonotype was counted many times. What it binds is not known. Unique molecular identifiers were incorporated during preparation of the TCRbeta library. In TCRdb, the PCR reads were re-called with MiXCR into one record per CDR3 protein. Seen here are roughly 120,000 distinct CDR3 sequences, 20% to 25% observed once, and the top ten hold roughly a tenth. The rearrangement links TRBV11-2 to TRBJ2-5; either TRBD1 or TRBD2 may supply D (6 bases each). This receptor was obtained from a male patient aged 2-10 years who had a stem cell transplant for chronic granulomatous disease, so the T cells may come from the graft donor. The specimen comprised PBMCs, mostly from graft donor cells, sampled 180 days after TCRalphabeta/CD19-depleted stem cell transplant. In DNA form, the CDR3 reads TGTGCCAGCAGCTTAGATTGGGGGGCCCCGGAGACCCAGTACTTC. It translates to CASSLDWGAPETQYF.